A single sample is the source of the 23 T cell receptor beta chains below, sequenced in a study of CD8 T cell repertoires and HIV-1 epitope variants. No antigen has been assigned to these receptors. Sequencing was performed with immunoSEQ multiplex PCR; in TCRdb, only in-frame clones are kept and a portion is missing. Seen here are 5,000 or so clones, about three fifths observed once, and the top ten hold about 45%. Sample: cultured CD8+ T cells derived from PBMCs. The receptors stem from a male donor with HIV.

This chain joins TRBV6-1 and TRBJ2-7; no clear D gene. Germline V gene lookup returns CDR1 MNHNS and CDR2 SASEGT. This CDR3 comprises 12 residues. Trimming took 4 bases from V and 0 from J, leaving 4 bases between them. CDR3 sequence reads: CASSVSSYEQYF. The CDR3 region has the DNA TGTGCCAGCAGTGTTTCCTCCTACGAGCAGTACTTC.

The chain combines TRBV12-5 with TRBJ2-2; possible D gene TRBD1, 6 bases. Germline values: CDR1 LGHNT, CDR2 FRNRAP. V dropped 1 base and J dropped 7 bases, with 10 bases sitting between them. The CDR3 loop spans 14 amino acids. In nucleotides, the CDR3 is TGTGCTAGTGGTTTGGGACAGGAAAGCGGGGAGCTGTTTTTT. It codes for CASGLGQESGELFF. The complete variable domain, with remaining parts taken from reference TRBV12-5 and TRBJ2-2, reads DARVTQTPRHKVTEMGQEVTMRCQPILGHNTVFWYRQTMMQGLELLAYFRNRAPLDDSGMPKDRFSAEMPDATLATLKIQPSEPRDSAVYFCASGLGQESGELFFGEGSRLTVL.

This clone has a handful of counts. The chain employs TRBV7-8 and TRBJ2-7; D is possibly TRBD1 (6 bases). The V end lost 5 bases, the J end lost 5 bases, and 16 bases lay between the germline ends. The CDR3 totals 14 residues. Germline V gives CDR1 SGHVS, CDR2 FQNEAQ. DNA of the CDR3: TGTGCCAGCAGCCCAACGAGGGGGATCGACGAGCAGTACTTC. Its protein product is CASSPTRGIDEQYF.

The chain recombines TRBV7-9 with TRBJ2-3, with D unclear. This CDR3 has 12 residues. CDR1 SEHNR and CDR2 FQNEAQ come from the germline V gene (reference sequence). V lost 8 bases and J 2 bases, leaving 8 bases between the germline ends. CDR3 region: CASVANTDTQYF. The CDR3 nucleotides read TGTGCCAGCGTCGCCAACACAGATACGCAGTATTTT.

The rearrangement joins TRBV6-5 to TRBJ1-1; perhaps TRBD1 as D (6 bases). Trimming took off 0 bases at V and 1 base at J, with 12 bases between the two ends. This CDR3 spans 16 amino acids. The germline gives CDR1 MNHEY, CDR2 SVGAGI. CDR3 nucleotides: TGTGCCAGCAGTTACTCATATAGCAGGGGGAACACTGAAGCTTTCTTT. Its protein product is CASSYSYSRGNTEAFF.

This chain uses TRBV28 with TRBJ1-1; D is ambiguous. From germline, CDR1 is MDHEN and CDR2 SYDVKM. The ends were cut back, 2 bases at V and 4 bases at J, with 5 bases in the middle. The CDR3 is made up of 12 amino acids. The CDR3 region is CASSLGATEAFF. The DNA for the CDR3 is TGTGCCAGCAGTTTAGGCGCCACTGAAGCTTTCTTT. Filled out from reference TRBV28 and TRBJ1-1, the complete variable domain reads DVKVTQSSRYLVKRTGEKVFLECVQDMDHENMFWYRQDPGLGLRLIYFSYDVKMKEKGDIPEGYSVSREKKERFSLILESASTNQTSMYLCASSLGATEAFFGQGTRLTVV.

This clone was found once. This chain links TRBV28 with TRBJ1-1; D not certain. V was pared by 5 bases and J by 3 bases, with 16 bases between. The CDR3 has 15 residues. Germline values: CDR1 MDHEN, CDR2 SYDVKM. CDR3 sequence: CASSALRTEHTEAFF. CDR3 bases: TGTGCCAGCAGTGCCCTTCGGACGGAACACACTGAAGCTTTCTTT.

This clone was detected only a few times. The CDR3 DNA sequence: TGTGCCAGTAGTATGACTAGCGGGAGTCAGAATGAGCAGTTCTTC. This gives the protein CASSMTSGSQNEQFF. V gene TRBV19 combines with J gene TRBJ2-1; 12 bases line up with TRBD2. The CDR3 totals 15 residues. Germline CDR1 reads LNHDA; CDR2 reads SQIVND (reference sequence). V shed 3 bases and J 7 bases; nucleotides not matched to a gene: 4.

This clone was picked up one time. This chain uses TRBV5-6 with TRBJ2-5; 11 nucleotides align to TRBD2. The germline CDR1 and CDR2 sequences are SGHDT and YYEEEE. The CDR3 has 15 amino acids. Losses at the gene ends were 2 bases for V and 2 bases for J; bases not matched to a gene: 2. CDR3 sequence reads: CASSLLAGEQETQYF. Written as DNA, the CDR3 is TGTGCCAGCAGCTTACTAGCGGGGGAACAAGAGACCCAGTACTTC. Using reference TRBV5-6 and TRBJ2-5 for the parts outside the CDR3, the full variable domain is DAGVTQSPTHLIKTRGQQVTLRCSPKSGHDTVSWYQQALGQGPQFIFQYYEEEERQRGNFPDRFSGHQFPNYSSELNVNALLLGDSALYLCASSLLAGEQETQYFGPGTRLLVL.

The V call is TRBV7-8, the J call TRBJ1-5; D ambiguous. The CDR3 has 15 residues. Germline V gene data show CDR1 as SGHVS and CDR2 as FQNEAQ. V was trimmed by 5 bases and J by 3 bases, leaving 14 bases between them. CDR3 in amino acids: CASSEWAPDNQPQHF. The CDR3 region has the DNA TGTGCCAGCAGCGAGTGGGCCCCAGACAATCAGCCCCAGCATTTT.

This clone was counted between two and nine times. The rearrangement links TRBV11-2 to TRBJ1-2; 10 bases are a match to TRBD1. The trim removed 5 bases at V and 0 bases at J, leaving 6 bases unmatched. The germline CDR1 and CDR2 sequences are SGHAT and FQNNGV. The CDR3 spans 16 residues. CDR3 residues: CASSAGTGDSNYGYTF. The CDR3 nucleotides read TGTGCCAGCAGCGCCGGGACAGGGGACTCTAACTATGGCTACACCTTC. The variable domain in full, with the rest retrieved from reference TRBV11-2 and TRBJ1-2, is EAGVAQSPRYKIIEKRQSVAFWCNPISGHATLYWYQQILGQGPKLLIQFQNNGVVDDSQLPKDRFSAERLKGVDSTLKIQPAKLEDSAVYLCASSAGTGDSNYGYTFGSGTRLTVV.

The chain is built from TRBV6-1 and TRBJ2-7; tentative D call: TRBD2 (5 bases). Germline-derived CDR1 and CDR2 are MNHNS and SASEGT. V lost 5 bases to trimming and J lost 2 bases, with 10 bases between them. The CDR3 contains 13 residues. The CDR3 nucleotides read TGTGCCAGCAGTTGGACGGGGACCTACGAGCAGTACTTC. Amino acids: CASSWTGTYEQYF.

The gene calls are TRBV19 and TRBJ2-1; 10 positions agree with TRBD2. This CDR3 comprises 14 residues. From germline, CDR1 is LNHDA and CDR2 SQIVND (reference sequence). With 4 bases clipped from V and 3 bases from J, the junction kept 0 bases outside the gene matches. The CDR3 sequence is CASSTSGSYNEQFF. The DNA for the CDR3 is TGTGCCAGTAGTACTAGCGGGAGCTACAATGAGCAGTTCTTC.

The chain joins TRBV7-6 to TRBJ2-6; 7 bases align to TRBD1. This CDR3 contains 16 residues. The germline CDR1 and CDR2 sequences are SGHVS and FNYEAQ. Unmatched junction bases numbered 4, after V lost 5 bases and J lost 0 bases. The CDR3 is CASSTRQGSGANVLTF. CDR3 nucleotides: TGTGCCAGCAGCACGCGACAGGGCTCTGGGGCCAACGTCCTGACTTTC.

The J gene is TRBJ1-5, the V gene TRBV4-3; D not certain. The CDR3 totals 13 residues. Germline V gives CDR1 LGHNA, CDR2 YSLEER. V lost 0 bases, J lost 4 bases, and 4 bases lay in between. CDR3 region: CASSQEVNQPQHF. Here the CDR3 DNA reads TGCGCCAGCAGCCAAGAGGTGAATCAGCCCCAGCATTTT.

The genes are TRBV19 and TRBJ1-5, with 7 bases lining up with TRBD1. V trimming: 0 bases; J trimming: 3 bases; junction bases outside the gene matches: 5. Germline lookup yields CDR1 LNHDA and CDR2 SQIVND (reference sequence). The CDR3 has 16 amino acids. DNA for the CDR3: TGTGCCAGTAGTATAGAGGGACAGATGATCAATCAGCCCCAGCATTTT. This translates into CASSIEGQMINQPQHF.

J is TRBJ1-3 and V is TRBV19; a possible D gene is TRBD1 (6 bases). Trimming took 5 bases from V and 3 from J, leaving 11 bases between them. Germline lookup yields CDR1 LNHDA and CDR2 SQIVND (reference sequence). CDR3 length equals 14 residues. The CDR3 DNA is TGTGCCAGTAGTGCTGGACAGTTTGGAAACACCATATATTTT. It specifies CASSAGQFGNTIYF.

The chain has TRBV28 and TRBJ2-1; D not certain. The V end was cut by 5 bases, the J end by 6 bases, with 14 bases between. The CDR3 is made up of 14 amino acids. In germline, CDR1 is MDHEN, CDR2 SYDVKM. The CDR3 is CASSKPLGFNEQFF. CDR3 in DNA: TGTGCCAGCAGTAAACCTCTAGGATTCAATGAGCAGTTCTTC. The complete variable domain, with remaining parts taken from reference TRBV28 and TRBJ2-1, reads DVKVTQSSRYLVKRTGEKVFLECVQDMDHENMFWYRQDPGLGLRLIYFSYDVKMKEKGDIPEGYSVSREKKERFSLILESASTNQTSMYLCASSKPLGFNEQFFGPGTRLTVL.

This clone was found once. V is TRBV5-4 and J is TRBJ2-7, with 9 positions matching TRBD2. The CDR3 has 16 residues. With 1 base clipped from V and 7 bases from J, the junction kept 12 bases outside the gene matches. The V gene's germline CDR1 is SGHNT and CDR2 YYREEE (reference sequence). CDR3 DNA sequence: TGTGCCAGCAGCTTGCCCCTCGAAGGCGGGGGGGGTGAGCAGTACTTC. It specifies CASSLPLEGGGGEQYF. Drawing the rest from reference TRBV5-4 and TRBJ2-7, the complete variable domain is ETGVTQSPTHLIKTRGQQVTLRCSSQSGHNTVSWYQQALGQGPQFIFQYYREEENGRGNFPPRFSGLQFPNYSSELNVNALELDDSALYLCASSLPLEGGGGEQYFGPGTRLTVT.

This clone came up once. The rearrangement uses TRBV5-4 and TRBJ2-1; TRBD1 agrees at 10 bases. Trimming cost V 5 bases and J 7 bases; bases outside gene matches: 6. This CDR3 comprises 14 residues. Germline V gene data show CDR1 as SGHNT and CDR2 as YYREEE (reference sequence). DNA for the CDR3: TGTGCCAGCAGTCCCGGGACAGGGGTAAATGAGCAGTTCTTC. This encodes CASSPGTGVNEQFF.

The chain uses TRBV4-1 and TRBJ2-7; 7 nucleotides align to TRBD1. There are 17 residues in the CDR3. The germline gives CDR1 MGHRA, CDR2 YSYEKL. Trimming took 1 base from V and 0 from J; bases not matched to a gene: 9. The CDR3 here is CASSQVTRQGSSYEQYF. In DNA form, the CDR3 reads TGCGCCAGCAGCCAAGTTACTCGACAGGGAAGCTCCTACGAGCAGTACTTC.

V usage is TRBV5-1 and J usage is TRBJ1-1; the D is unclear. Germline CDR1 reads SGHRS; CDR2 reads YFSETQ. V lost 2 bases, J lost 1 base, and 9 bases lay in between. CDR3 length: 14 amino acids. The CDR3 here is CASSFGWENTEAFF. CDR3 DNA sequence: TGCGCCAGCAGCTTTGGGTGGGAGAACACTGAAGCTTTCTTT. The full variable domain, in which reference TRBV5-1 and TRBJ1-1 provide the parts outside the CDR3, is KAGVTQTPRYLIKTRGQQVTLSCSPISGHRSVSWYQQTPGQGLQFLFEYFSETQRNKGNFPGRFSGRQFSNSRSEMNVSTLELGDSALYLCASSFGWENTEAFFGQGTRLTVV.

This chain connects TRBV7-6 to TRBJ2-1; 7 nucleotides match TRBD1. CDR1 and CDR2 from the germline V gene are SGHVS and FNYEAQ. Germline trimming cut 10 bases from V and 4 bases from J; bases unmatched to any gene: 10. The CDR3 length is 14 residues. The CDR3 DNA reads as TGTGCCACCACGAGACAGGGCGTGTACAATGAGCAGTTCTTC. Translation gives CATTRQGVYNEQFF.